A single T cell receptor (beta chain) is shown here with its context. Patients in Seattle were enrolled during active infection, then followed longitudinally. This specimen belongs to a study of blood T cell repertoires in COVID-19. Overall study context: There were acute and convalescent COVID-19 samples, and they came from the United States, Italy and Spain. T cells, B-cell-depleted T cells, or PBMCs provided the cDNA or gDNA that served as material.

In the original processing: Nucleated cell counts were estimated from reference gene primer amplification. Clones were sequenced by immunoSEQ multiplex PCR, and TCRdb holds only the in-frame ones, with some missing. D and trimming come from the DNA, and the V and J calls and clone size come from that table. The data show around 280,000 clones, 85% to 90% seen once. Input material: peripheral blood. This receptor was obtained from a woman in her thirties with COVID-19, enrolled during active disease.

CDR3 loop: CASSLYLEDTQYF. In DNA form, the CDR3 reads TGTGCCAGCAGCTTGTATCTTGAGGATACGCAGTATTTT. The gene calls are TRBV5-4 and TRBJ2-3; D remains ambiguous. Germline V gene sequence: CDR1 SGHNT, CDR2 YYREEE (reference sequence). V was pared by 1 base and J by 6 bases, with 9 bases between. CDR3 length equals 13 residues. Complete variable domain (other parts from reference TRBV5-4 and TRBJ2-3): ETGVTQSPTHLIKTRGQQVTLRCSSQSGHNTVSWYQQALGQGPQFIFQYYREEENGRGNFPPRFSGLQFPNYSSELNVNALELDDSALYLCASSLYLEDTQYFGPGTRLTVL.